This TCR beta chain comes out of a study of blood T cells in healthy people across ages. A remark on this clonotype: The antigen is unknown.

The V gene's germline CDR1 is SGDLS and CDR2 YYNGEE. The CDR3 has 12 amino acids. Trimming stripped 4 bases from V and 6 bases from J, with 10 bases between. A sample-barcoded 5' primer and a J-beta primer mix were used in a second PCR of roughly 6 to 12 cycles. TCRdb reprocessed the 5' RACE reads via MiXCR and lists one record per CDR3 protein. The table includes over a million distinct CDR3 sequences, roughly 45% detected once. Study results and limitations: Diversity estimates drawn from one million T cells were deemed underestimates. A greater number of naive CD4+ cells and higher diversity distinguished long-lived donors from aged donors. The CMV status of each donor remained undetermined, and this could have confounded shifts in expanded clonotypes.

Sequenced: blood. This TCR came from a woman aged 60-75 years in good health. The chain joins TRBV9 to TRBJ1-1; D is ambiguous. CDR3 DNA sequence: TGTGCCAGCAGCCCGACCGTGCCTGAAGCTTTCTTT. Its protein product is CASSPTVPEAFF.